A selection of T cell receptor beta chains follows, all from one sample in a study of T cell responses to AZD1222 COVID-19 vaccine. The data were produced by immunoSEQ multiplex PCR, yet TCRdb's version contains in-frame clones alone and is incomplete. The sample contains some 140,000 clones, roughly 80% of which appear only once. The material sequenced was peripheral blood, taken on day 0 of AZD1222 vaccination. The receptors derive from an adult in good health. The CDR3 runs from the conserved cysteine through the conserved F or W. D genes are given only for firm matches. A row's size may be missing; if present it is once, few, many or a size class.

v_gene: TRBV9; j_gene: TRBJ2-6; abundance: .; d_gene: .; CDR3nt: TGTGCCAGCAGCGTAGGGGCCTGGACCTCTGGGGCCAACGTCCTGACTTTC; CDR3aa: CASSVGAWTSGANVLTF
v_gene: TRBV5-4; j_gene: TRBJ2-5; abundance: .; d_gene: .; CDR3nt: TGTGCCAGCAGCTTGCCTGATTACCCAGAAGAGACCCAGTACTTC; CDR3aa: CASSLPDYPEETQYF
v_gene: TRBV5-1; j_gene: TRBJ1-1; abundance: .; d_gene: .; CDR3nt: TGCGCCAGCAGCCGAGACGGCACTGAAGCTTTCTTT; CDR3aa: CASSRDGTEAFF
v_gene: TRBV19; j_gene: TRBJ1-1; abundance: .; d_gene: TRBD1; CDR3nt: TGTGCCAGTACTCGGGACAGGTCAACGCTGGAAGCTTTCTTT; CDR3aa: CASTRDRSTLEAFF
v_gene: TRBV5-1; j_gene: TRBJ2-5; abundance: .; d_gene: TRBD2; CDR3nt: TGCGCCAGCAGCTTGGTAGGCGTTAGCGGGGAGACCCAGTACTTC; CDR3aa: CASSLVGVSGETQYF
v_gene: TRBV5-6; j_gene: TRBJ1-5; abundance: .; d_gene: .; CDR3nt: TGTGCCAGCAGCCCGGGGGGAGGGCGCAGGGAGAATCAGCCCCAGCATTTT; CDR3aa: CASSPGGGRRENQPQHF
v_gene: TRBV10-3; j_gene: TRBJ2-1; abundance: .; d_gene: TRBD1; CDR3nt: TGTGCCATCAATTTTAGACAGGGCAATGAGCAGTTCTTC; CDR3aa: CAINFRQGNEQFF
v_gene: TRBV7-2; j_gene: TRBJ1-5; abundance: .; d_gene: .; CDR3nt: TGTGCCAGCAGCTTAGCCCGACAAGGCAATCAGCCCCAGCATTTT; CDR3aa: CASSLARQGNQPQHF
v_gene: TRBV28; j_gene: TRBJ1-5; abundance: .; d_gene: TRBD1; CDR3nt: TGTGCCAGCAGTTTATTAACCCGGGGACAGAATCAGCCCCAGCATTTT; CDR3aa: CASSLLTRGQNQPQHF
v_gene: TRBV5-5; j_gene: TRBJ1-1; abundance: .; d_gene: .; CDR3nt: TGTGCCAGCAGTCGGGACACCCACACTGAAGCTTTCTTT; CDR3aa: CASSRDTHTEAFF
v_gene: TRBV4-2; j_gene: TRBJ2-5; abundance: .; d_gene: TRBD2; CDR3nt: TGTGCCAGCAGCCAAGATAGTCTAGCGGGGGGTCAAGAGACCCAGTACTTC; CDR3aa: CASSQDSLAGGQETQYF
v_gene: TRBV28; j_gene: TRBJ1-5; abundance: .; d_gene: TRBD1; CDR3nt: TGTGCCAGCAGCGTTGGACAGGGTAGGAATCAGCCCCAGCATTTT; CDR3aa: CASSVGQGRNQPQHF
v_gene: TRBV27; j_gene: TRBJ1-1; abundance: .; d_gene: .; CDR3nt: TGTGCCAGCAGTTGGGAGGGATACACTGAAGCTTTCTTT; CDR3aa: CASSWEGYTEAFF
v_gene: TRBV2; j_gene: TRBJ2-2; abundance: .; d_gene: TRBD1; CDR3nt: TGTGCCAGCAGTGGGACAGGGGCGGACACCGGGGAGCTGTTTTTT; CDR3aa: CASSGTGADTGELFF
v_gene: TRBV19; j_gene: TRBJ1-5; abundance: .; d_gene: .; CDR3nt: TGTGCCAGTAAGAGAGACGGAGCTTTGGGGAATCAGCCCCAGCATTTT; CDR3aa: CASKRDGALGNQPQHF
v_gene: TRBV5-1; j_gene: TRBJ1-2; abundance: few; d_gene: .; CDR3nt: TGCGCCAGCAGCTTGAGCGGGGGCACAAACTATGGCTACACCTTC; CDR3aa: CASSLSGGTNYGYTF
v_gene: TRBV19; j_gene: TRBJ1-2; abundance: .; d_gene: .; CDR3nt: TGTGCCAGTAGTCTATCCCCCAGGGAACGCTACACCTTC; CDR3aa: CASSLSPRERYTF
v_gene: TRBV6-5; j_gene: TRBJ1-5; abundance: .; d_gene: TRBD1; CDR3nt: TGTGCCAGCAGTTTCCGACAGGGGGGACAGCCCCAGCATTTT; CDR3aa: CASSFRQGGQPQHF
v_gene: TRBV28; j_gene: TRBJ1-1; abundance: .; d_gene: .; CDR3nt: TGTGCCAGCGGCACAGGGATATTGAACACTGAAGCTTTCTTT; CDR3aa: CASGTGILNTEAFF
v_gene: TRBV28; j_gene: TRBJ1-2; abundance: .; d_gene: .; CDR3nt: TGTGCCAGCAGTTTCCAATCGGAGGGGAAAAAGGGCTACACCTTC; CDR3aa: CASSFQSEGKKGYTF
v_gene: TRBV2; j_gene: TRBJ1-1; abundance: .; d_gene: .; CDR3nt: TGTGCCAGCGTCCTCAACACTGAAGCTTTCTTT; CDR3aa: CASVLNTEAFF
v_gene: TRBV28; j_gene: TRBJ2-1; abundance: .; d_gene: .; CDR3nt: TGTGCCAGCAGTTGGGGGAATGAGCAGTTCTTC; CDR3aa: CASSWGNEQFF
v_gene: TRBV18; j_gene: TRBJ1-2; abundance: once; d_gene: .; CDR3nt: TGTGCCAGCTCCCAAGGGGAGATGAACTATGGCTACACCTTC; CDR3aa: CASSQGEMNYGYTF
v_gene: TRBV28; j_gene: TRBJ2-7; abundance: .; d_gene: .; CDR3nt: TGTGCCAGCAGGGGGCAGGGAACCTACGAGCAGTACTTC; CDR3aa: CASRGQGTYEQYF
v_gene: TRBV12-3/TRBV12-4; j_gene: TRBJ1-6; abundance: .; d_gene: .; CDR3nt: TGTGCCAGCAGCCCGAGGGAATGGCCAGATCTCCACTTT; CDR3aa: CASSPREWPDLHF
v_gene: TRBV9; j_gene: TRBJ1-4; abundance: once; d_gene: TRBD1; CDR3nt: TGTGCCAGCAGCTTTTCTCAGGGGGCAAGTGAAAAACTGTTTTTT; CDR3aa: CASSFSQGASEKLFF
v_gene: TRBV24-1; j_gene: TRBJ1-4; abundance: .; d_gene: TRBD1; CDR3nt: TGTGCCACCGGCCCGTCGGGACAGAGTGAAAAACTGTTTTTT; CDR3aa: CATGPSGQSEKLFF
v_gene: TRBV4-1; j_gene: TRBJ1-1; abundance: once; d_gene: TRBD1; CDR3nt: TGCGCCAGCAGCCAAAGGACAGGGGATCGGGCTTTCTTT; CDR3aa: CASSQRTGDRAFF
v_gene: TRBV7-3; j_gene: TRBJ1-5; abundance: .; d_gene: .; CDR3nt: TGTGCCAGCAGCTTAACTCCGACGGGACCCCAGCATTTT; CDR3aa: CASSLTPTGPQHF
v_gene: TRBV18; j_gene: TRBJ1-5; abundance: .; d_gene: .; CDR3nt: TGTGCCAGCCGCAGGGAAGGCAATCAGCCCCAGCATTTT; CDR3aa: CASRREGNQPQHF
v_gene: TRBV5-6; j_gene: TRBJ2-5; abundance: once; d_gene: .; CDR3nt: TGTGCCAGCAGCCAGACCCAGCCCCGAGAGACCCAGTACTTC; CDR3aa: CASSQTQPRETQYF
v_gene: TRBV6-5; j_gene: TRBJ1-6; abundance: .; d_gene: TRBD1; CDR3nt: TGTGCCAGCAGTATGGGACAGGACAATTCACCCCTCCACTTT; CDR3aa: CASSMGQDNSPLHF
v_gene: TRBV19; j_gene: TRBJ1-2; abundance: .; d_gene: TRBD1; CDR3nt: TGTGCCAGTAGTATGGCCAACAGGGGCGACTATGGCTACACCTTC; CDR3aa: CASSMANRGDYGYTF
v_gene: TRBV12-3/TRBV12-4; j_gene: TRBJ1-2; abundance: few; d_gene: .; CDR3nt: TGTGCCACCCGGGACAATCTCAACTATGGCTACACCTTC; CDR3aa: CATRDNLNYGYTF
v_gene: TRBV5-5; j_gene: TRBJ2-3; abundance: .; d_gene: .; CDR3nt: TGTGCCAGCAGCTTTCAAGGTGGGGGCACAGATACGCAGTATTTT; CDR3aa: CASSFQGGGTDTQYF
v_gene: TRBV15; j_gene: TRBJ1-6; abundance: .; d_gene: .; CDR3nt: TGTGCCACCAGCAGAACAAGTAATTCACCCCTCCACTTT; CDR3aa: CATSRTSNSPLHF
v_gene: TRBV6-1; j_gene: TRBJ1-5; abundance: .; d_gene: .; CDR3nt: TGTGCCAGCAGTGATACAGGGAGTAGCAATCAGCCCCAGCATTTT; CDR3aa: CASSDTGSSNQPQHF